Each of the 8 T cell receptor beta chains below was sequenced from the same sample in a study of cytomegalovirus exposure and HLA in healthy donors. PCR employed 60 Vbeta and 13 Jbeta primers. Produced via immunoSEQ multiplex PCR; TCRdb's table is partial and in-frame only. This sample carries 100,000 to 150,000 clones, approximately 66% of them seen once, and the ten largest clones take less than 9%. The sample comprised PBMCs. The receptors derive from a woman aged 35 to 49 in good health and CMV-seropositive.

This clone was counted only a few times. The chain has TRBV7-2 and TRBJ2-6; TRBD2 matches at 7 bases. Germline-derived CDR1 and CDR2 are SGHTA and FQGNSA. The ends lost 1 base at V and 4 bases at J; junction bases unmatched: 4. There are 16 residues in the CDR3. The CDR3 sequence is CASSLEGGTGANVLTF. DNA for the CDR3: TGTGCCAGCAGCTTAGAGGGAGGGACCGGGGCCAACGTCCTGACTTTC.

The chain couples TRBV7-2 to TRBJ2-3, with TRBD1 as a possible D gene (5 bases). Germline V gene sequence: CDR1 SGHTA, CDR2 FQGNSA. Between the trimmed V and J ends, which lost 1 base and 1 base, there was a span of 9 bases. The CDR3 totals 15 residues. Here the CDR3 DNA reads TGTGCCAGCAGCTTAGGGGGCATGGGCACAGATACGCAGTATTTT. Protein sequence: CASSLGGMGTDTQYF.

The chain has TRBV6-5 and TRBJ1-1; D possibly corresponds to TRBD1 (5 bases). The CDR3 is 13 amino acids. Trimming left V 5 bases short and J 1 base short, with 8 bases between. Per germline, CDR1 MNHEY and CDR2 SVGAGI. The CDR3 nucleotides are TGTGCCAGCAGTCTTACAGGGAACACTGAAGCTTTCTTT. Protein product: CASSLTGNTEAFF.

This clone was observed a handful of times. The rearrangement links TRBV5-1 to TRBJ2-1, with a possible D match to TRBD1 (6 bases). This CDR3 is built from 16 residues. The V gene lost 0 bases and the J gene lost 7 bases, with 17 bases spanning the gap. CDR1 SGHRS and CDR2 YFSETQ come from the germline V gene. CDR3 amino acids: CASSLGWGQGGNEQFF. The CDR3 coding sequence is TGCGCCAGCAGCTTGGGGTGGGGCCAAGGGGGTAATGAGCAGTTCTTC. The full variable domain, completed using reference TRBV5-1 and TRBJ2-1, is KAGVTQTPRYLIKTRGQQVTLSCSPISGHRSVSWYQQTPGQGLQFLFEYFSETQRNKGNFPGRFSGRQFSNSRSEMNVSTLELGDSALYLCASSLGWGQGGNEQFFGPGTRLTVL.

This clone was seen at least ten times. The V and J genes are TRBV6-6 and TRBJ1-1; no clear D. Between the trimmed V and J ends, which lost 1 base and 6 bases, there was a span of 12 bases. The germline CDR1 and CDR2 sequences are MNHNY and SVGAGI (reference sequence). CDR3 size: 14 residues. DNA for the CDR3: TGTGCCAGCAGTTACTTCGGGGAATCGGCTGAAGCTTTCTTT. Translating gives CASSYFGESAEAFF.

This clone was detected a few times. The chain uses TRBV15 and TRBJ2-6; TRBD1 aligns across 7 bases. There are 15 residues in the CDR3. Trimming cost V 8 bases and J 0 bases; bases outside gene matches: 4. The germline CDR1 and CDR2 sequences are LNHNV and YYDKDF (reference sequence). The CDR3 bases are TGTGCCACCTCGTGGACAGGCTCTGGGGCCAACGTCCTGACTTTC. Encoded protein: CATSWTGSGANVLTF.

This clone was observed a single time. This rearrangement joins TRBV5-1 to TRBJ2-7; D may be TRBD2 (6 bases). V lost 6 bases, J lost 5 bases, and 15 bases lay in between. The germline CDR1 and CDR2 sequences are SGHRS and YFSETQ. This CDR3 has 13 amino acids. The CDR3 DNA is TGCGCCAGCAATACGGAGGGCCCCAACGAGCAGTACTTC. Its translation is CASNTEGPNEQYF. The full variable domain, its missing parts supplied by reference TRBV5-1 and TRBJ2-7, is KAGVTQTPRYLIKTRGQQVTLSCSPISGHRSVSWYQQTPGQGLQFLFEYFSETQRNKGNFPGRFSGRQFSNSRSEMNVSTLELGDSALYLCASNTEGPNEQYFGPGTRLTVT.

As to this clone: Other DNA sequences in the sample encode the same CDR3. This chain connects TRBV10-1 to TRBJ2-3; D is unclear. The length of the CDR3 is 12 residues. CDR1 WNHNN and CDR2 SYGVQD come from the germline V gene (reference sequence). Trimming shortened V by 5 bases and J by 0 bases, and 3 bases separated the two germline ends. For the CDR3, the DNA is TGCGCCAGCAGTTATAGCACAGATACGCAGTATTTT. It is translated as CASSYSTDTQYF.